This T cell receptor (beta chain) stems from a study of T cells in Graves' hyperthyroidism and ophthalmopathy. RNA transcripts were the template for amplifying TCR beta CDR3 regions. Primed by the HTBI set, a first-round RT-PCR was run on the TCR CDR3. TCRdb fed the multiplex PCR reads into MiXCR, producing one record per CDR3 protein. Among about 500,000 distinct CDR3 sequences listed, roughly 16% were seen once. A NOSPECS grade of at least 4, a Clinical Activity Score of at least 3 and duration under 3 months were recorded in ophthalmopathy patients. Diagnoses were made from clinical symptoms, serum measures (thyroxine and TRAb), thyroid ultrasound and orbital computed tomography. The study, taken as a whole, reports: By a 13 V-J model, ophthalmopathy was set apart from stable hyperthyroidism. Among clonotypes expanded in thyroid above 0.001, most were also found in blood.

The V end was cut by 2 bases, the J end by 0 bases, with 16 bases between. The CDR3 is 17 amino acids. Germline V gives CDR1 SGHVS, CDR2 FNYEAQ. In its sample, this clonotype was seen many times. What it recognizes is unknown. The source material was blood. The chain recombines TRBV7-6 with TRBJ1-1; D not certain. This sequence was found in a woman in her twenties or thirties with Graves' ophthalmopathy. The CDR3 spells CASSLRAIGVMNTEAFF. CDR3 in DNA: TGTGCCAGCAGCTTAAGGGCCATCGGGGTGATGAACACTGAAGCTTTCTTT.